The entry below describes one TCR beta chain. The method was immunoSEQ multiplex PCR; TCRdb's version includes in-frame clones alone and lacks a portion of them. The sample consists of under 150,000 clones, around 90% of them appearing once. Germline CDR1 reads LNHDA; CDR2 reads SQIVND (reference sequence). V was shortened by 4 bases and J by 1 base, with 17 bases between the two germline ends. CDR3 length: 17 residues. This entry belongs to a study of blood T cell repertoires in COVID-19. Study details: Spain, Italy and the United States supplied samples that represented acute and convalescent COVID-19.

Sequences were obtained from peripheral blood. This sequence originates from a woman in her 50s with acute or convalescent COVID-19. V usage is TRBV19 and J usage is TRBJ1-5, with TRBD1 as a possible D gene (5 bases). The CDR3 protein is CASSTQTPSGSNQPQHF. The CDR3 bases are TGTGCCAGTAGTACCCAAACCCCCTCAGGGAGCAATCAGCCCCAGCATTTT.